The rows below give T cell receptor beta chains drawn from one sample of a study of shared clonotypes between healthy human individuals. Assay used: immunoSEQ multiplex PCR; TCRdb lists only in-frame clones, some missing. The sample lists about 1.1 million clones, 60% to 85% occurring once. The sample consisted of memory CD4+ T cells from PBMCs. Source of these receptors: a man younger than 35 in good health. Some clones in this sample may be carry-over from other donors' samples. Each CDR3 is given with its conserved first and last residue. D genes are given only for firm matches. Rows give clone size only sometimes, using once, few, many, or a class for an expanded clone.

CDR3 length	clone size	D gene	V gene	J gene	CDR3 DNA	CDR3 protein
22	NA	TRBD2	TRBV7-3	TRBJ2-5	TGTGCCAGCAGCTTAATTGTATGGGGTTCTAGCGGGAGCACAACCGAAGGGAAGACCCAGTACTTC	CASSLIVWGSSGSTTEGKTQYF
18	NA	NA	TRBV27	TRBJ1-5	TGTGCCAGCAGTCCTAGGACCCGAGGGCCCCTGAGAATAGAGGCCCAGCATTTT	CASSPRTRGPLRIEAQHF
15	NA	NA	TRBV4-1	TRBJ1-1	TGCGCCAGCAGCCAAGAGAGGGGCCTCGGGGCTGAAGCTTTCTTT	CASSQERGLGAEAFF
17	many	TRBD1	TRBV28	TRBJ2-1	TGTGCCAGCAGTCCGCTCTTCGGGACAGGGTTCTACAATGAGCAGTTCTTC	CASSPLFGTGFYNEQFF
14	NA	NA	TRBV5-5	TRBJ1-2	TGTGCCAGCAGCTTGTGGGGGGCGGAGGCTGGCTACACCTTC	CASSLWGAEAGYTF
14	NA	TRBD1	TRBV19	TRBJ1-4	TGTGCCAGTAGTCCCGGACAGGGAAACGAAAAACTGTTTTTT	CASSPGQGNEKLFF
13	many	NA	TRBV6-1	TRBJ2-7	TGTGCCAGCAGTGAACCAAGGCCCTACGAGCAGTACTTC	CASSEPRPYEQYF
15	NA	NA	TRBV11-2	TRBJ1-1	TGTGCCAGCAGCCCTACGGGCGGGGCAGGAACTGAAGCTTTCTTT	CASSPTGGAGTEAFF
12	NA	NA	TRBV7-8	TRBJ2-7	TGTGCCACGAGTGGCGGATCCTACGAGCAGTACTTC	CATSGGSYEQYF
14	few	NA	TRBV6-6	TRBJ1-1	TGTGCCAGCAGGACTCACCCCATGAACACTGAAGCTTTCTTT	CASRTHPMNTEAFF
11	NA	NA	TRBV14	TRBJ2-1	TGTGCCAGCAGCCAAGAGGTTGAGCAGTTCTTC	CASSQEVEQFF
14	once	NA	TRBV11-3	TRBJ1-1	TGTGCCAGCAGCTTCTCAGGGATGAACACTGAAGCTTTCTTT	CASSFSGMNTEAFF
17	NA	TRBD1	TRBV19	TRBJ2-6	TGTGCCAGTAGCCGGGACAGCAAAGTCTCTGGGGCCAACGTCCTGACTTTC	CASSRDSKVSGANVLTF
12	few	NA	TRBV28	TRBJ1-2	TGTGCCAGCAGTCCAGACATCTATGGCTACACCTTC	CASSPDIYGYTF
15	few	NA	TRBV6-6	TRBJ1-5	TGTGCCAGCAGTTACTGGGGTTCGAGTACCCAGCCCCAGCATTTT	CASSYWGSSTQPQHF
15	many	TRBD2	TRBV2	TRBJ2-1	TGTGCCAGCAGTCGGACTAGCGGGAGAGGCAATGAGCAGTTCTTC	CASSRTSGRGNEQFF
17	NA	NA	TRBV7-2	TRBJ1-4	TGTGCCAGCACCCCCAGGGCCGGGGATGGGACTAATGAAAAACTGTTTTTT	CASTPRAGDGTNEKLFF